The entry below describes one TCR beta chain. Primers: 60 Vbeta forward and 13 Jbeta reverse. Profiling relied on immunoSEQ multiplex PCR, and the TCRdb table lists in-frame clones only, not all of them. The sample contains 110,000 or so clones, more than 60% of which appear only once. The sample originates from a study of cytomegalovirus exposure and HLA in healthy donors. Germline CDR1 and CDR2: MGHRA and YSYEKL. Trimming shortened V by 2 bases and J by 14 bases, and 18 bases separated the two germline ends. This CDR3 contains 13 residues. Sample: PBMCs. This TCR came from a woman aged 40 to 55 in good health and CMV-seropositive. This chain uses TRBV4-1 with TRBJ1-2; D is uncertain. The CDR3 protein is CASSQPFQDLETF. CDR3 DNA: TGCGCCAGCAGCCAACCCTTTCAGGATTTGGAAACCTTC.